This entry describes one T cell receptor (beta chain). The antigen is unknown. These data come from a study of shared clonotypes between healthy human individuals. Overall study results and limits: Generally, estimated richness proved larger in naive subsets than it did in memory subsets. Naive CD4 clonotypes were shared across several donors at roughly 4.6%. Though the depth was large, rarefaction showed that sorted-subset sequencing was incomplete.

Profiling relied on immunoSEQ multiplex PCR, and the TCRdb table lists in-frame clones only, not all of them. The sample has about 1.1 million clones, about 84% seen once. The germline V gene encodes CDR1 SEHNR and CDR2 FQNEAQ (reference sequence). Trimming removed 7 bases from V and 0 bases from J, with 16 bases in between. The CDR3 loop spans 16 amino acids. This sequence joins TRBV7-9 and TRBJ1-3; D gene ambiguous. The sample consisted of memory CD4+ T cells from PBMCs. Subset described: CD45RA-negative fraction. This sequence was found in a man aged 18 to 30 in good health. Some clones in this sample may be carry-over from other donors' samples. The CDR3 nucleotides are TGTGCCAGCACGGTGGCACGCGGGATCTCTGGAAACACCATATATTTT. It yields the protein CASTVARGISGNTIYF.